This TCR beta chain was recorded in a study of shared T cell receptors in the human thymus. Only in-frame clones appear in the TCRdb table, and some are missing; sequencing was by immunoSEQ multiplex PCR. This sample has approximately 490,000 clones; more than 75% occur once, and the top ten carry about 0.012%. Germline V gene lookup returns CDR1 SNHLY and CDR2 FYNNEI. V was trimmed by 7 bases and J by 7 bases, leaving 17 bases between them. The CDR3 runs 14 residues. These sequences were also reported in another study, on human thymus T cells. As that study records: Thymus was obtained from resections taken during corrective heart surgery. Apparent skewing of V and J gene usage characterized both thymic and blood repertoires. Related research described thymic repertoires that were highly overlapping among unrelated individuals.

The receptor was isolated from a boy younger than two with a congenital heart defect. Sequenced material: thymocytes. This chain links TRBV2 with TRBJ2-1; tentative D call: TRBD2 (7 bases). The CDR3 DNA reads TGTGCCAGCACCTCGTTGGGGGGGACAAATGAGCAGTTCTTC. Translated, it gives CASTSLGGTNEQFF.